These 5 T cell receptor beta chains originate from one sample sequenced in a study of blood T cell repertoires in COVID-19. Measured with immunoSEQ multiplex PCR; TCRdb has only the in-frame clones, and not every one. The sample contains 95,000 to 110,000 clones, 89% of which appear only once. The sequenced material came from peripheral blood. The receptors originated from a woman aged 55-70 years with acute or convalescent COVID-19.

Here the CDR3 DNA reads TGCGCCAGCAGCTCTAGCGGGAGAGAAGGGGATACGCAGTATTTT. Encoded protein: CASSSSGREGDTQYF. The V call is TRBV5-1, the J call TRBJ2-3, with TRBD2 matching 10 bases. Germline V gene data show CDR1 as SGHRS and CDR2 as YFSETQ. CDR3 length equals 15 residues. J was trimmed by 6 bases and V by 3 bases; bases with no gene match: 7.

The rearrangement joins TRBV19 to TRBJ2-5; D may be TRBD2 (6 bases). This CDR3 has 14 amino acids. CDR1 and CDR2 from the germline V gene are LNHDA and SQIVND (reference sequence). Deletions cut 7 bases from V and 5 bases from J, with 17 bases between. CDR3 residues: CASNSRGGWETQYF. The CDR3 DNA reads TGTGCCAGTAACTCGCGGGGCGGCTGGGAGACCCAGTACTTC.

This clone was found once. The chain is built from TRBV5-1 and TRBJ2-2, with 10 bases fitting TRBD1. The CDR3 has 16 residues. After removal of 4 bases from V and 4 bases from J, the junction contained 7 bases not matched to a gene. Per the germline V gene, CDR1 is SGHRS and CDR2 is YFSETQ. This CDR3 is CASSPLGQGTTGELFF. The DNA of the CDR3 is TGCGCCAGCAGCCCGTTGGGACAGGGGACCACCGGGGAGCTGTTTTTT.

The chain links TRBV6-5 to TRBJ2-1; TRBD1 matches at 9 bases. CDR1 is MNHEY and CDR2 is SVGAGI in the germline V gene. The CDR3 sequence is 14 residues long. Trimming took 6 bases from V and 5 from J; bases not matched to a gene: 5. CDR3 DNA sequence: TGTGCCAGCAGCCGGGACAGGGCTAACAATGAGCAGTTCTTC. It specifies CASSRDRANNEQFF.

The chain employs TRBV5-4 and TRBJ2-1; D gene uncertain. The CDR3 has 15 amino acids. Trimming removed 1 base at V and 0 bases at J, with 8 bases between. Per germline, CDR1 SGHNT and CDR2 YYREEE (reference sequence). CDR3 sequence reads: CASSLTASSYNEQFF. The CDR3 DNA reads TGTGCCAGCAGCTTGACAGCCAGCTCCTACAATGAGCAGTTCTTC. The full variable domain, completed using reference TRBV5-4 and TRBJ2-1, is ETGVTQSPTHLIKTRGQQVTLRCSSQSGHNTVSWYQQALGQGPQFIFQYYREEENGRGNFPPRFSGLQFPNYSSELNVNALELDDSALYLCASSLTASSYNEQFFGPGTRLTVL.